Each of the 3 T cell receptor beta chains below was sequenced from the same sample in a study of blood T cell repertoires in COVID-19. TCRdb's table, derived via immunoSEQ multiplex PCR, lists solely in-frame clones and lacks some. The data contain over 85,000 clones, 70% to 90% of them singletons. Sequenced: peripheral blood. The receptor source for this set is a man aged 35-49 years with active or convalescent COVID-19.

This chain uses TRBV12-3 or TRBV12-4 with TRBJ2-3, with unresolved D. With 3 bases removed from V and 6 bases from J, the gap between germline ends came to 10 bases. This CDR3 spans 13 amino acids. The CDR3 DNA reads TGTGCCAGCAGTTTCGAGCGTACCGATACGCAGTATTTT. Its protein product is CASSFERTDTQYF.

V and J are TRBV5-4 and TRBJ2-2; TRBD2 matches 7 bases. Germline CDR1 SGHNT, CDR2 YYREEE (reference sequence). Trimming cost V 2 bases and J 5 bases; bases outside gene matches: 15. CDR3 size: 18 residues. The chain's CDR3 is CASSFDIWGGAETGELFF. The DNA for the CDR3 is TGTGCCAGCAGCTTTGATATTTGGGGGGGAGCTGAAACCGGGGAGCTGTTTTTT. Based on the CDR3 plus reference TRBV5-4 and TRBJ2-2, the full variable domain is ETGVTQSPTHLIKTRGQQVTLRCSSQSGHNTVSWYQQALGQGPQFIFQYYREEENGRGNFPPRFSGLQFPNYSSELNVNALELDDSALYLCASSFDIWGGAETGELFFGEGSRLTVL.

The chain uses TRBV5-1 and TRBJ2-1; TRBD1 matches 8 bases. V was clipped by 4 bases and J by 4 bases; unmatched bases: 10. CDR1 is SGHRS and CDR2 is YFSETQ in the germline V gene. CDR3 length: 16 residues. Written as DNA, the CDR3 is TGCGCCAGCAGCAAACCGGGACAGGTCTCGTACAATGAGCAGTTCTTC. Amino acids: CASSKPGQVSYNEQFF. Variable domain in full (rest from reference TRBV5-1 and TRBJ2-1): KAGVTQTPRYLIKTRGQQVTLSCSPISGHRSVSWYQQTPGQGLQFLFEYFSETQRNKGNFPGRFSGRQFSNSRSEMNVSTLELGDSALYLCASSKPGQVSYNEQFFGPGTRLTVL.